This TCR beta chain was captured in a study of T cell responses to AZD1222 COVID-19 vaccine. Study-wide results and limits: Sampling that yielded the repertoires occurred only after the peak T cell response. AZD1222 recipients seropositive at baseline numbered only 5 to 7.

The CDR3 consists of 12 residues. The V and J ends lost 7 bases and 3 bases respectively, with 10 bases between them. Germline CDR1 is MDHEN and CDR2 is SYDVKM. For this clone: The antigen remains undetermined.

TCRdb's copy holds only in-frame clones and misses some; the assay was immunoSEQ multiplex PCR. The sample contains 120,000 or so clones, about 90% of which appear only once. The chain combines TRBV28 with TRBJ2-7; D call uncertain. The sample here was peripheral blood, taken on day 0 of AZD1222 vaccination. The clonotype originates from an adult in good health. In nucleotides, the CDR3 is TGTGCCAGCACCCGCGCCGGCTACGAGCAGTACTTC. This codes for CASTRAGYEQYF.